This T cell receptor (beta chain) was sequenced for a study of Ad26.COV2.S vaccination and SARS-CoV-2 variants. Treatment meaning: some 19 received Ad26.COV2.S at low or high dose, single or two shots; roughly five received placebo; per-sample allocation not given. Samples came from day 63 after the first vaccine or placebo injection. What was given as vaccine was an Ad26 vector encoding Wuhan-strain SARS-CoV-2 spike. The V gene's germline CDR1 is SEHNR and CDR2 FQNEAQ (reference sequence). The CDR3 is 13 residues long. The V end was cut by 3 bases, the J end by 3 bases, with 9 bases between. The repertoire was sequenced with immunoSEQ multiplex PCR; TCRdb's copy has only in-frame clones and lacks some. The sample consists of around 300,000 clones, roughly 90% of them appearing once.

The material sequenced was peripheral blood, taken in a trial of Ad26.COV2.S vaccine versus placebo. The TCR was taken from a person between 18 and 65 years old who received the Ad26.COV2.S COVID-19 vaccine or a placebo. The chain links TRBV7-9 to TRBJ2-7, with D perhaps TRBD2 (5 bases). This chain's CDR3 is CASSLFGNYEQYF. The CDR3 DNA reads TGTGCCAGCAGCTTGTTCGGGAACTACGAGCAGTACTTC.